This entry lists 26 T cell receptor beta chains sequenced from one sample in a study of CD8 T cells in Susac syndrome (dated by TCRdb to between 2019 and 2020). Receptor amplification or capture employed the immunoSEQ multiplex PCR assay. RNA was extracted using the RNeasy kit, and about 0.45 to 1 ug of the RNA was reverse transcribed with random hexamers. TCRdb passed the public sequencing reads through fastp at Q25 and MiXCR, retaining productive beta sequences. Every distinct CDR3 protein forms one entry, paired with its most common genes and DNA. This sample comprises some 90,000 distinct CDR3 sequences, 90% to 95% of them detected only once. Of the sample, less than 0.35% falls within the top ten clones. The sample was CD8+ T cells from PBMCs. The receptors were sampled from a human donor in good health.

The chain is built from TRBV2 and TRBJ1-6, with a tentative D call TRBD1 (5 bases). V lost 5 bases to trimming and J lost 10 bases, with 15 bases between them. The CDR3 extends over 14 amino acids. Germline CDR1 is SNHLY and CDR2 is FYNNEI. CDR3 residues: CASSSGTDGSPLHF. In DNA form, the CDR3 reads TGTGCCAGCAGTTCCGGGACCGACGGATCACCCCTCCACTTT.

J is TRBJ1-5 and V is TRBV5-1, with D possibly being TRBD1 (5 bases). Germline-derived CDR1 and CDR2 are SGHRS and YFSETQ. The V end was cut by 3 bases, the J end by 3 bases, with 10 bases between. CDR3 length: 14 amino acids. The CDR3 sequence: CASSSDSLNQPQHF. The DNA of the CDR3 is TGCGCCAGCAGCTCCGACAGTCTCAATCAGCCCCAGCATTTT.

The chain combines TRBV7-3 with TRBJ2-1; TRBD2 aligns across 10 bases. The CDR3 length is 15 residues. Germline CDR1 SGHTA, CDR2 FQGTGA. V shed 4 bases, J shed 8 bases, and the junction held 8 bases outside the gene matches. CDR3 amino acids: CASSSRAGGADEQFF. CDR3 DNA sequence: TGTGCCAGCAGCTCCCGAGCGGGGGGGGCCGATGAGCAGTTCTTC.

The chain joins TRBV11-2 to TRBJ2-7; 10 bases fit TRBD1. The trim removed 3 bases at V and 3 bases at J, leaving 8 bases unmatched. CDR1 and CDR2 (germline): SGHAT, FQNNGV. The CDR3 loop spans 16 amino acids. The CDR3 reads CASSLDRQGAYYEQYF. CDR3 sequence (DNA): TGTGCCAGCAGCTTGGACAGACAGGGGGCCTACTACGAGCAGTACTTC.

This chain connects TRBV5-1 to TRBJ2-1; D is tentatively TRBD1 or TRBD2 (6 bases each). V shed 0 bases and J shed 4 bases, with 14 bases lying between them. This CDR3 has 16 residues. Germline-derived CDR1 and CDR2 are SGHRS and YFSETQ. The CDR3 DNA reads TGCGCCAGCAGCTTGGGTACGGGGGCGAAATACAATGAGCAGTTCTTC. This encodes CASSLGTGAKYNEQFF.

In this sample, this clonotype turned up once. The chain carries TRBV5-1 and TRBJ2-5; D is unclear. CDR1 SGHRS and CDR2 YFSETQ come from the germline V gene. The CDR3 has 16 residues. The ends were cut back, 3 bases at V and 5 bases at J, with 20 bases in the middle. CDR3 region: CASSSSSETGVETQYF. The CDR3 DNA sequence: TGCGCCAGCAGCTCCTCCTCGGAGACGGGCGTGGAGACCCAGTACTTC.

The V and J genes are TRBV13 and TRBJ1-4, with D unresolved. Germline lookup yields CDR1 PRHDT and CDR2 FYEKMQ (reference sequence). This CDR3 has 14 amino acids. With 0 bases removed from V and 3 bases from J, the gap between germline ends came to 5 bases. The CDR3 loop is CASSLGRANEKLFF. Written as DNA, the CDR3 is TGTGCCAGCAGCTTAGGACGGGCTAATGAAAAACTGTTTTTT.

The chain links TRBV27 to TRBJ2-7; 8 bases are a match to TRBD1. Trimming cost V 6 bases and J 4 bases; bases outside gene matches: 11. Germline CDR1 MNHEY, CDR2 SMNVEV (reference sequence). This CDR3 has 15 residues. The CDR3 DNA sequence: TGTGCCAGCAGCCAAGGGGGGACAGGCAGTTACGAGCAGTACTTC. Translation gives CASSQGGTGSYEQYF.

The V gene is TRBV4-2, the J gene TRBJ2-7; TRBD1 agrees at 7 bases. The CDR3 loop spans 16 amino acids. Germline assignment: CDR1 LGHNA and CDR2 YNFKEQ. Trimming removed 3 bases from V and 0 bases from J; junction bases left unmatched: 8. The chain's CDR3 is CASSQSTGTVSYEQYF. DNA for the CDR3: TGTGCCAGCAGCCAGAGCACAGGGACAGTCTCCTACGAGCAGTACTTC.

The J gene is TRBJ2-5, the V gene TRBV5-5; 9 bases align to TRBD1. Germline trimming cut 4 bases from V and 4 bases from J; bases unmatched to any gene: 8. CDR1 and CDR2 from the germline V gene are SGHKS and YYEKEE (reference sequence). The length of the CDR3 is 15 residues. CDR3 sequence reads: CASSVPGQGLETQYF. In DNA, the CDR3 is TGTGCCAGCAGCGTGCCGGGACAGGGATTAGAGACCCAGTACTTC.

This chain's CDR3 is CASIPTGASNQPQHF. The CDR3 coding sequence is TGTGCCAGTATTCCGACAGGGGCTAGCAATCAGCCCCAGCATTTT. The chain combines TRBV19 with TRBJ1-5; 8 positions match TRBD1. With V trimmed by 7 bases and J by 0 bases, 5 bases remained unmatched. From germline, CDR1 is LNHDA and CDR2 SQIVND (reference sequence). CDR3 length equals 15 residues.

This clonotype was counted a few times. Here the CDR3 reads CASSLGSPRSSYEQYF. CDR3 bases: TGCGCCAGCAGCTTGGGCAGCCCGAGGTCTTCCTACGAGCAGTACTTC. V usage is TRBV5-1 and J usage is TRBJ2-7; D is ambiguous. This CDR3 is built from 16 residues. V was pared by 0 bases and J by 1 base, with 14 bases between. Germline-derived CDR1 and CDR2 are SGHRS and YFSETQ.

This clonotype was observed a few times. The chain employs TRBV24-1 and TRBJ2-5, with D maybe TRBD2 (6 bases). The CDR3 is 13 residues long. Trimming left V 7 bases short and J 3 bases short, with 11 bases between. The germline V gene has CDR1 KGHDR and CDR2 SFDVKD. CDR3 in DNA: TGTGCCACCAGCTCGACGGGGGAAGAGACCCAGTACTTC. Translation gives CATSSTGEETQYF.

With regard to this clonotype: Because the CDR3 is missing its conserved closing phenylalanine or tryptophan, this is likely a read error. The chain employs TRBV6-6 and TRBJ1-1; a weak D match, TRBD1 (6 bases). The V gene's germline CDR1 is MNHNY and CDR2 SVGAGI (reference sequence). The CDR3 extends over 14 amino acids. V lost 8 bases, J lost 11 bases, and 24 bases lay in between. CDR3 bases: TGTGCCAGCGAGTCTGGGGACATTAAACCGGGGGCTTTCCTT. This translates into CASESGDIKPGAFL.

The chain has TRBV6-2 or TRBV6-3 and TRBJ1-1; D perhaps matches TRBD1 (5 bases). V was trimmed by 2 bases and J by 10 bases, leaving 8 bases between them. This CDR3 region has 11 residues. In germline, CDR1 is MNHEY, CDR2 SVGEGT. The chain's CDR3 is CASSYQGTAFF. The CDR3 DNA is TGTGCCAGCAGTTACCAGGGTACAGCTTTCTTT.

The chain joins TRBV6-2 or TRBV6-3 to TRBJ2-7; D possibly corresponds to TRBD2 (5 bases). The CDR3 length is 13 residues. V was trimmed by 6 bases and J by 5 bases, leaving 14 bases between them. Germline CDR1 MNHEY, CDR2 SVGEGT. CDR3 protein: CASRPGLLNEQYF. CDR3 in DNA: TGTGCCAGCAGACCCGGACTGCTGAACGAGCAGTACTTC.

The chain employs TRBV2 and TRBJ1-5; D is perhaps TRBD1 (6 bases). The germline gives CDR1 SNHLY, CDR2 FYNNEI. The V and J ends lost 6 bases and 0 bases respectively, with 15 bases between them. There are 16 residues in the CDR3. CDR3 sequence (DNA): TGTGCCAGCAGGACAGGATCTGCGTATAGCAATCAGCCCCAGCATTTT. Translating it yields CASRTGSAYSNQPQHF.

The chain carries TRBV9 and TRBJ1-2; D ambiguous. Germline V gene lookup returns CDR1 SGDLS and CDR2 YYNGEE. V lost 2 bases to trimming and J lost 8 bases, with 16 bases between them. This CDR3 contains 14 residues. CDR3 bases: TGTGCCAGCAGCGTGGGCGAGGCAGCGAGAGGCTACACCTTC. Its translation: CASSVGEAARGYTF.

This rearrangement joins TRBV29-1 to TRBJ2-4; 10 positions match TRBD2. The germline V gene has CDR1 SQVTM and CDR2 ANQGSEA. Trimming removed 5 bases from V and 9 bases from J; junction bases left unmatched: 4. This CDR3 spans 12 amino acids. The CDR3 reads CSVLAGGPIQYF. For the CDR3, the DNA is TGCAGCGTTTTAGCGGGGGGCCCCATTCAGTACTTC.

This chain joins TRBV23-1 and TRBJ2-1; D might be TRBD2 (5 bases). TRBV23-1 is known as an ORF, though its function is uncertain. Trimming stripped 4 bases from V and 4 bases from J, with 8 bases between. The CDR3 length is 13 residues. This CDR3 reads CASSPGRYNEQFF. As DNA, the CDR3 is TGCGCCAGCAGTCCGGGGAGATACAATGAGCAGTTCTTC.

This rearrangement joins TRBV7-6 to TRBJ2-5; no clear D gene. CDR3 length: 15 amino acids. Germline loops: CDR1 SGHVS, CDR2 FNYEAQ. V lost 0 bases and J 5 bases, leaving 13 bases between the germline ends. The CDR3 loop reads CASSLAMGMAETQYF. CDR3 sequence (DNA): TGTGCCAGCAGCTTAGCGATGGGGATGGCGGAGACCCAGTACTTC.

This chain joins TRBV20-1 and TRBJ1-5, with a possible D match to TRBD1 (5 bases). The CDR3 is 14 amino acids. V lost 4 bases, J lost 0 bases, and 10 bases lay in between. Germline V gene lookup returns CDR1 DFQATT and CDR2 SNEGSKA (reference sequence). The CDR3 is CSAKQEYSNQPQHF. CDR3 sequence (DNA): TGCAGTGCTAAACAGGAATATAGCAATCAGCCCCAGCATTTT.

The chain couples TRBV29-1 to TRBJ1-5; D is unclear. V was cut by 0 bases and J by 9 bases, with 3 bases left in between. The CDR3 spans 10 residues. Germline lookup yields CDR1 SQVTM and CDR2 ANQGSEA. As DNA, the CDR3 is TGCAGCGTTGAAGAGGGGCCCCAGCATTTT. It translates to CSVEEGPQHF.

This chain uses TRBV9 with TRBJ2-2, with no clear D. Trimming removed 3 bases at V and 0 bases at J, with 6 bases between. This CDR3 spans 14 amino acids. From germline, CDR1 is SGDLS and CDR2 YYNGEE. CDR3 nucleotide sequence: TGTGCCAGCAGCGAGAGCGCGAACACCGGGGAGCTGTTTTTT. Translating it yields CASSESANTGELFF.

J is TRBJ2-7 and V is TRBV6-6; D is undetermined. The length of the CDR3 is 15 residues. Trimming removed 1 base from V and 2 bases from J, with 12 bases in between. Germline V CDR1 and CDR2: MNHNY, SVGAGI (reference sequence). CDR3 sequence reads: CASSYFPDGPYEQYF. The CDR3 nucleotides read TGTGCCAGCAGTTACTTCCCTGACGGACCCTACGAGCAGTACTTC.

The chain employs TRBV27 and TRBJ2-3; a possible D gene is TRBD2 (5 bases). V lost 7 bases and J lost 5, with 16 bases in between. This CDR3 region has 14 residues. Germline V gene sequence: CDR1 MNHEY, CDR2 SMNVEV (reference sequence). The CDR3 loop reads CASILEVVGDTQYF. Written as DNA, the CDR3 is TGTGCCAGCATCCTGGAGGTAGTGGGAGATACGCAGTATTTT.